The 20 T cell receptor beta chains presented below share a single source sample, sequenced in a study of T cells expressing NK-cell markers. Reprocessing the 5' RACE reads, TCRdb reports a single entry for every CDR3 protein and omits DNA. This table holds 150,000 to 180,000 distinct CDR3 sequences. Input material: blood T cells: a sorted CD56 or NKG2C T cell subset, CD4+ or CD8+ T cells, or bulk PBMC T cells (not recorded which). All receptors come from a woman aged 45-60 years in good health.

The chain is built from TRBV5-1 and TRBJ2-7; TCRdb's assignment of TRBD2 cannot be checked, as there is no DNA. The CDR3 is 15 residues long. CDR1 and CDR2 from the germline V gene are SGHRS and YFSETQ. The CDR3 is CASSLRASGSNEQYF.

The chain is built from TRBV4-1 and TRBJ1-4. The germline V gene encodes CDR1 MGHRA and CDR2 YSYEKL. The CDR3 totals 16 residues. The CDR3 reads CASSQGEPAANEKLFF.

The chain's CDR3 is CASSQVRTVNEKLFF. The chain has TRBV4-1 and TRBJ1-4. The CDR3 has 15 amino acids. Germline V gene sequence: CDR1 MGHRA, CDR2 YSYEKL.

The chain uses TRBV5-1 and TRBJ2-5; the TCRdb D gene call, TRBD1, has no DNA to confirm it. The CDR3 runs 15 residues. In germline, CDR1 is SGHRS, CDR2 YFSETQ. CDR3 region: CASSFETEPRETQYF.

The CDR3: CASSVVPGTQYF. The chain joins TRBV9 to TRBJ2-3; the TCRdb D gene call, TRBD1, has no DNA to confirm it. Germline loops: CDR1 SGDLS, CDR2 YYNGEE. CDR3 size: 12 residues.

The chain employs TRBV6-5 and TRBJ1-2; lacking DNA, the TRBD1 call made by TCRdb goes unchecked. This CDR3 has 14 residues. Germline CDR1 and CDR2: MNHEY and SVGAGI. CDR3 in amino acids: CASTQGSSDYGYTF.

The chain carries TRBV5-6 and TRBJ2-1; TCRdb outputs TRBD2, but without DNA this stays unchecked. Per the germline V gene, CDR1 is SGHDT and CDR2 is YYEEEE. There are 13 residues in the CDR3. CDR3: CASSHAGSNEQFF.

The V and J genes are TRBV5-6 and TRBJ1-6; lacking DNA, the TRBD1 call made by TCRdb goes unchecked. CDR3 length equals 15 residues. Germline V CDR1 and CDR2: SGHDT, YYEEEE. CDR3 sequence reads: CASSVGQIGGSPLHF.

The rearrangement joins TRBV7-6 to TRBJ2-1; TCRdb designates TRBD1, a call that cannot be tested without DNA. This CDR3 has 13 residues. Germline V gene sequence: CDR1 SGHVS, CDR2 FNYEAQ. This CDR3 is CASSFPGIDEQFF. Variable domain in full (rest from reference TRBV7-6 and TRBJ2-1): GAGVSQSPRYKVTKRGQDVALRCDPISGHVSLYWYRQALGQGPEFLTYFNYEAQQDKSGLPNDRFSAERPEGSISTLTIQRTEQRDSAMYRCASSFPGIDEQFFGPGTRLTVL.

The chain combines TRBV11-2 with TRBJ2-1; TCRdb's D gene call, TRBD1, goes unchecked for lack of DNA. The CDR3 loop spans 19 amino acids. CDR1 and CDR2 (germline): SGHAT, FQNNGV. The CDR3 sequence is CASSFLQGARAGAGNEQFF.

The chain carries TRBV27 and TRBJ2-1; TCRdb's D call of TRBD1 is untestable without DNA. CDR1 is MNHEY and CDR2 is SMNVEV in the germline V gene (reference sequence). The CDR3 runs 14 residues. The CDR3 sequence is CASSSIPGLNEQFF.

V usage is TRBV11-2 and J usage is TRBJ2-3; TCRdb calls TRBD1, which cannot be checked without DNA. The germline V gene has CDR1 SGHAT and CDR2 FQNNGV. The CDR3 sequence is 13 residues long. CDR3 residues: CASSLEYRDTQYF.

CDR3 sequence reads: CASSLVQGHRDEQFF. The rearrangement links TRBV5-1 to TRBJ2-1; the TCRdb D gene call, TRBD1, has no DNA to confirm it. The CDR3 totals 15 residues. Germline-derived CDR1 and CDR2 are SGHRS and YFSETQ.

This sequence joins TRBV28 and TRBJ2-3; TCRdb names TRBD2, which stays unverified in the absence of DNA. The CDR3 is 16 amino acids. In germline, CDR1 is MDHEN, CDR2 SYDVKM. The CDR3 loop is CPHRASGSTSTDTQYF.

V usage is TRBV12-3 or TRBV12-4 and J usage is TRBJ2-1; the TCRdb call, TRBD2, lacks DNA for checking. The CDR3 sequence is 15 residues long. CDR3: CASSLPSGRGNEQFF.

V usage is TRBV7-2 and J usage is TRBJ2-5. CDR3 size: 14 residues. Germline V gene lookup returns CDR1 SGHTA and CDR2 FQGNSA. The CDR3 loop reads CASSLAGFQETQYF.

The chain employs TRBV7-8 and TRBJ2-1; TCRdb picks TRBD1, but there is no DNA to check that call. CDR3 length: 13 residues. The V gene's germline CDR1 is SGHVS and CDR2 FQNEAQ. This CDR3 is CASSQRDANEQFF.

The gene calls are TRBV10-3 and TRBJ2-7; the D call of TRBD1 rests on TCRdb alone, since no DNA is present to check it. Germline loops: CDR1 ENHRY, CDR2 SYGVKD. The CDR3 is 16 amino acids. The CDR3 sequence is CAISEGGTISGYEQYF.

The chain combines TRBV6-1 with TRBJ2-1; the TCRdb call, TRBD1, lacks DNA for checking. The CDR3 contains 16 residues. The germline V gene encodes CDR1 MNHNS and CDR2 SASEGT. CDR3: CASSELGTGNYNEQFF.

The chain has TRBV4-1 and TRBJ1-1; TCRdb's assignment of TRBD1 cannot be checked, as there is no DNA. Germline loops: CDR1 MGHRA, CDR2 YSYEKL. The CDR3 is made up of 15 amino acids. The CDR3 is CASSHQTGRNTEAFF.